Listed below are T cell receptor beta chains from one sample, sequenced in a study of blood T cell repertoires in COVID-19. TCRdb keeps only in-frame clones here, not all; method: immunoSEQ multiplex PCR. The data contain around 60,000 clones, more than 85% of them singletons. The sample taken for sequencing was peripheral blood. These receptors originate from a man in his fifties with active COVID-19. CDR3s include the opening cysteine and the closing phenylalanine or tryptophan. The D gene is left open where the match is weak. Where a row states a size, it is once, few, many or the class of an expanded clone; other rows omit it.

D gene,V gene,clone size,J gene,CDR3 protein,CDR3 DNA
NA,TRBV6-1,NA,TRBJ1-5,CASSDGWGGYQPQHF,TGTGCCAGCAGTGATGGTTGGGGGGGGTATCAGCCCCAGCATTTT
NA,TRBV7-9,NA,TRBJ2-1,CASSSFREQFF,TGTGCCAGCAGCTCTTTCCGGGAGCAGTTCTTC
NA,TRBV6-2/TRBV6-3,NA,TRBJ1-5,CASSYGLTELNQPQHF,TGTGCCAGCAGTTACGGACTAACAGAGCTTAATCAGCCCCAGCATTTT
TRBD1,TRBV7-7,NA,TRBJ1-5,CASSPRQGPCRYQPQHF,TGTGCCAGCAGCCCCAGACAGGGACCCTGCAGGTATCAGCCCCAGCATTTT
TRBD1,TRBV7-3,NA,TRBJ2-3,CASSPTGAGDTQYF,TGTGCCAGCAGCCCGACAGGGGCCGGGGATACGCAGTATTTT
NA,TRBV12-3/TRBV12-4,NA,TRBJ1-1,CASSRDTEAFF,TGTGCCAGCAGCCGGGACACTGAAGCTTTCTTT
TRBD1,TRBV29-1,NA,TRBJ1-1,CSASSGGNTEAFF,TGCAGCGCCAGTTCAGGGGGCAACACTGAAGCTTTCTTT
TRBD1,TRBV3-1/TRBV3-2,NA,TRBJ2-1,CASSQGQGTTYNEQFF,TGTGCCAGCAGCCAAGGACAGGGAACTACCTACAATGAGCAGTTCTTC
NA,TRBV20-1,NA,TRBJ2-7,CSASIAGAYEQYF,TGCAGTGCTAGTATTGCGGGTGCCTACGAGCAGTACTTC
NA,TRBV4-2,NA,TRBJ1-3,CASSQGGGPIYF,TGTGCCAGCAGCCAAGGGGGGGGACCCATATATTTT
TRBD1,TRBV3-1/TRBV3-2,NA,TRBJ1-6,CASSRRPGQGNLSSYNSPLHF,TGTGCCAGCAGCCGACGACCGGGACAGGGTAACTTGAGCTCCTATAATTCACCCCTCCACTTT
NA,TRBV6-5,few,TRBJ1-5,CASSYSQGFQPQHF,TGTGCCAGCAGTTACTCTCAGGGTTTTCAGCCCCAGCATTTT
TRBD1,TRBV5-1,NA,TRBJ1-4,CASSLEGTGGEKLFF,TGCGCCAGCAGCTTAGAGGGGACAGGGGGTGAAAAACTGTTTTTT
NA,TRBV6-1,few,TRBJ2-3,CASSEGAGTDTQYF,TGTGCCAGCAGTGAAGGGGCAGGGACAGATACGCAGTATTTT
NA,TRBV6-5,NA,TRBJ2-3,CASSLGGTSTDTQYF,TGTGCCAGCAGTTTAGGCGGAACTAGCACAGATACGCAGTATTTT
NA,TRBV10-3,NA,TRBJ2-7,CAISPQKGSSSYEQYF,TGTGCCATCAGCCCTCAAAAGGGGTCGAGCTCCTACGAGCAGTACTTC
NA,TRBV7-8,NA,TRBJ2-7,CASSIGSVYEQYF,TGTGCCAGCAGTATAGGGAGTGTCTACGAGCAGTACTTC
NA,TRBV7-9,NA,TRBJ1-2,CASSLGGSRNYGYTF,TGTGCCAGCAGCTTAGGAGGGTCTCGGAACTATGGCTACACCTTC
NA,TRBV25-1,NA,TRBJ2-1,CASSEFRGSSYNEQFF,TGTGCCAGCAGTGAATTTCGGGGGAGCTCCTACAATGAGCAGTTCTTC
NA,TRBV3-1/TRBV3-2,NA,TRBJ1-1,CASSRAAGRGTEAFF,TGTGCCAGCAGCCGGGCAGCCGGGCGGGGCACTGAAGCTTTCTTT
NA,TRBV9,NA,TRBJ1-1,CASSAQGRVDTEAFF,TGTGCCAGCAGCGCTCAGGGGAGGGTCGACACTGAAGCTTTCTTT
NA,TRBV28,NA,TRBJ1-4,CASSLRSVMYEKLFF,TGTGCCAGCAGTCTACGTTCCGTAATGTACGAAAAACTGTTTTTT
TRBD1,TRBV27,NA,TRBJ2-1,CASSPTSGQISYNEQFF,TGTGCCAGCAGTCCAACCTCGGGACAGATCTCCTACAATGAGCAGTTCTTC
NA,TRBV7-6,NA,TRBJ1-1,CASSLDGGSNTEAFF,TGTGCCAGCAGCTTAGATGGCGGCTCAAACACTGAAGCTTTCTTT
NA,TRBV5-1,NA,TRBJ1-1,CASSETVTNTEAFF,TGCGCCAGCAGCGAGACAGTGACGAACACTGAAGCTTTCTTT
TRBD1,TRBV7-9,NA,TRBJ2-5,CASSSSDRGGTQYF,TGTGCCAGCAGCTCCTCTGACAGGGGAGGGACCCAGTACTTC
NA,TRBV6-5,NA,TRBJ2-7,CASSYRGEQYF,TGTGCCAGCAGTTACAGGGGAGAGCAGTACTTC
TRBD1,TRBV28,NA,TRBJ2-7,CASSSQSGTGGIYEQYF,TGTGCCAGCAGTTCCCAATCCGGGACAGGGGGCATCTACGAGCAGTACTTC
NA,TRBV24-1,NA,TRBJ1-5,CATSDGWTPSGQPQHF,TGTGCCACCAGTGATGGGTGGACACCCTCTGGGCAGCCCCAGCATTTT
TRBD1,TRBV27,NA,TRBJ2-1,CASSLSGTGLLYNEQFF,TGTGCCAGCAGTTTATCCGGGACAGGGCTTCTTTACAATGAGCAGTTCTTC
NA,TRBV3-1/TRBV3-2,once,TRBJ2-7,CASSQGAGIYEQYF,TGTGCCAGCAGCCAAGGGGCGGGGATCTACGAGCAGTACTTC